Listed below are T cell receptor beta chains from one sample, sequenced in a study of cytomegalovirus exposure and HLA in healthy donors. Repertoires were generated with immunoSEQ multiplex PCR, while TCRdb's copy carries only in-frame clones and drops some. The repertoire consists of 250,000 to 300,000 clones, with around 89% occurring once and the leading ten covering 0.37%. The sequencing sample was made of PBMCs. The receptor source for this set is a woman between 18 and 29 years old in good health and CMV-seronegative. The CDR3 runs from the conserved cysteine through the conserved F or W. Fields, in order: CDR3 DNA, CDR3 protein, clone size, V gene, J gene, D gene. D genes are given only for firm matches. Not all rows give a size; the values are once, few, many and, for expanded clones, a class.

TGTGCCAGCCGATCTCAGGGGGCCGGAGGCACTGAAGCTTTCTTT	CASRSQGAGGTEAFF	NA	TRBV27	TRBJ1-1	TRBD1
TGTGCCAGCAGCGTAGACGCGGGCGCGAACACCGGGGAGCTGTTTTTT	CASSVDAGANTGELFF	NA	TRBV9	TRBJ2-2	NA
TGTGCCAGCAGTTTGGCAGGGCTCCCGGGAGAGACCCAGTACTTC	CASSLAGLPGETQYF	NA	TRBV28	TRBJ2-5	NA
TGTGCCAGCAGCTTCGCGGGGGGCTTCAATGAGCAGTTCTTC	CASSFAGGFNEQFF	NA	TRBV7-9	TRBJ2-1	TRBD2
TGTGCCAGCAGGGTGGCCGAAAATCAGCCCCAGCATTTT	CASRVAENQPQHF	NA	TRBV27	TRBJ1-5	NA
TGTGCCAGCAGTGCCGACAGGAGTCGGTACGAGCAGTACTTC	CASSADRSRYEQYF	NA	TRBV6-5	TRBJ2-7	NA
TGTGCCAGCAGTTACTCGAGACAGGGCAACAATGAGCAGTTCTTC	CASSYSRQGNNEQFF	NA	TRBV6-5	TRBJ2-1	TRBD1
TGTGCCACCAGTCATAGGGGGCAGATCTACAATGAGCAGTTCTTC	CATSHRGQIYNEQFF	NA	TRBV15	TRBJ2-1	TRBD1
TGTGCCAGCAGCTCAATCAGCGGGGGGGCGTTTAATGAGCAGTTCTTC	CASSSISGGAFNEQFF	NA	TRBV7-8	TRBJ2-1	TRBD2
TGTGCCAGTAGTATAGCGGGGAATCAGCCCCAGCATTTT	CASSIAGNQPQHF	NA	TRBV19	TRBJ1-5	NA
TGTGCCAGCAGCTCCGAGACTTCGGGACAGATTTACGAGCAGTACTTC	CASSSETSGQIYEQYF	NA	TRBV7-8	TRBJ2-7	TRBD1
TGTGCCAGCAAAGGAGGGGACAGGGGCTACGAGCAGTACTTC	CASKGGDRGYEQYF	NA	TRBV7-9	TRBJ2-7	TRBD1
TGTGCCAGCACCCTTGGGGGGGGAGTGACAGATACGCAGTATTTT	CASTLGGGVTDTQYF	NA	TRBV11-2	TRBJ2-3	TRBD2
TGCGCCAGCAGCTTGGGGGTCAGGGGGCGGGCGAATGAGCAGTTCTTC	CASSLGVRGRANEQFF	NA	TRBV5-1	TRBJ2-1	TRBD1
TGTGCCAGCAGCTTAGTAGGGGGCGATGGCTACACCTTC	CASSLVGGDGYTF	once	TRBV7-3	TRBJ1-2	TRBD1
TGTGCCAGCAGCCTAGGATTGGGGGCCTCCCAAGAGACCCAGTACTTC	CASSLGLGASQETQYF	NA	TRBV7-8	TRBJ2-5	NA
TGTGCCAGCAGCTTGACACCTAGCGGGGGGGCAGATACGCAGTATTTT	CASSLTPSGGADTQYF	NA	TRBV5-5	TRBJ2-3	TRBD2
TGTGCCAGCAGAAGTGGGAGTAAAGAGACCCAGTACTTC	CASRSGSKETQYF	NA	TRBV28	TRBJ2-5	NA
TGTGCCAGCAGGTTCTCAAACAGGGATACTGAAGCTTTCTTT	CASRFSNRDTEAFF	many	TRBV27	TRBJ1-1	NA
TGTGCCAGCAGGCCCGGGACAGGAATCACAGATACGCAGTATTTT	CASRPGTGITDTQYF	NA	TRBV9	TRBJ2-3	TRBD1
TGTGCCAGCAGCGATCGGGGGGACAACCAAGAGACCCAGTACTTC	CASSDRGDNQETQYF	NA	TRBV6-6	TRBJ2-5	NA
TGCAGCGTCCGGGACAGGGTGGAGACCCAGTACTTC	CSVRDRVETQYF	once	TRBV29-1	TRBJ2-5	TRBD1
TGTGCCAGCAGCCCGGACTCCCTTCTCGGCTACACCTTC	CASSPDSLLGYTF	NA	TRBV7-9	TRBJ1-2	NA
TGTGCCAGCAGCGACCGGGACAGAAACACTGAAGCTTTCTTT	CASSDRDRNTEAFF	once	TRBV11-3	TRBJ1-1	TRBD1
TGTGCCAGCAGCTTAATTGCCGGGGGCTCCTACGAGCAGTACTTC	CASSLIAGGSYEQYF	NA	TRBV7-3	TRBJ2-7	NA
TGTGCCAGCAGTAGGGGACTCAAAGAGACCCAGTACTTC	CASSRGLKETQYF	NA	TRBV28	TRBJ2-5	NA
TGTGCCAGCAGTTTATGGCAGCGTGAGCAGTTCTTC	CASSLWQREQFF	NA	TRBV28	TRBJ2-1	NA
TGCGCCAGCAGCTTGGCAGGGTCTGGAAACACCATATATTTT	CASSLAGSGNTIYF	NA	TRBV5-1	TRBJ1-3	NA
TGTGCCAGCAGTTTGACGGAGCGTGAGACCCAGTACTTC	CASSLTERETQYF	NA	TRBV6-5	TRBJ2-5	NA
TGTGCCAGCAGTGAACCCCGGCAGGGGCCCAAGGATGAGCAGTTCTTC	CASSEPRQGPKDEQFF	NA	TRBV2	TRBJ2-1	NA
TGTGCCAGCAGCTCGGCGGGACAGACTGACACAGATACGCAGTATTTT	CASSSAGQTDTDTQYF	NA	TRBV13	TRBJ2-3	NA